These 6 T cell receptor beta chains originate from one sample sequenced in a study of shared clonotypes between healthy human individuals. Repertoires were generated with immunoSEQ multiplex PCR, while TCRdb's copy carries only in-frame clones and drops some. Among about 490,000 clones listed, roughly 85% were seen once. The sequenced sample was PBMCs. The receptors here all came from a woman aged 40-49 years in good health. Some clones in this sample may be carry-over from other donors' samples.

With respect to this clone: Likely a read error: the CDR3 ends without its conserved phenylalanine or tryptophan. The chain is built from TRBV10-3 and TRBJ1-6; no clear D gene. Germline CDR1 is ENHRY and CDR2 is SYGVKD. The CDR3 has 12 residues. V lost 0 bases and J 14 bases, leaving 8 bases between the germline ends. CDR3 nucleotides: TGTGCCATCAGTGAGTCCCTCGAGACCCTCCACCTT. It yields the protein CAISESLETLHL.

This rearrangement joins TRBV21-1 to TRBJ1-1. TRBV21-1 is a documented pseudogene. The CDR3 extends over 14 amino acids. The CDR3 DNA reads TGTGCCAGCAGCAGATATAGCGGCAACACTGAAGCTTTCTTT. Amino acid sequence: CASSRYSGNTEAFF.

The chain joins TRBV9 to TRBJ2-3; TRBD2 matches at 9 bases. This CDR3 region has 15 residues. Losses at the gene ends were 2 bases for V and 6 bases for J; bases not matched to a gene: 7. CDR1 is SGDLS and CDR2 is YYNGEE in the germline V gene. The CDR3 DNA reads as TGTGCCAGCAGCGTCAGTAGCGGGAGAATTGATACGCAGTATTTT. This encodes CASSVSSGRIDTQYF. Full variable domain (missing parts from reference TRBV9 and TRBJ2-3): DSGVTQTPKHLITATGQRVTLRCSPRSGDLSVYWYQQSLDQGLQFLIQYYNGEERAKGNILERFSAQQFPDLHSELNLSSLELGDSALYFCASSVSSGRIDTQYFGPGTRLTVL.

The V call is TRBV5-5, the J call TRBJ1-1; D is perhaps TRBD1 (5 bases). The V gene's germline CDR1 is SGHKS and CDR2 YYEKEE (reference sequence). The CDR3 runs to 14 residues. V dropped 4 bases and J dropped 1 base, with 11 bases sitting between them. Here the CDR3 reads CASSPRGTNTEAFF. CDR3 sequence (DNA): TGTGCCAGCAGCCCACGGGGGACGAACACTGAAGCTTTCTTT.

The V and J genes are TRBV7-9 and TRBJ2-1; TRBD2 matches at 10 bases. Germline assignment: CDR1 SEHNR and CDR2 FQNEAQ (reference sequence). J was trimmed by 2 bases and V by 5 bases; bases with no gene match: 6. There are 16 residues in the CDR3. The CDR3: CASSPTTSGTYNEQFF. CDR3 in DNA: TGTGCCAGCAGCCCGACCACTAGCGGGACCTACAATGAGCAGTTCTTC.

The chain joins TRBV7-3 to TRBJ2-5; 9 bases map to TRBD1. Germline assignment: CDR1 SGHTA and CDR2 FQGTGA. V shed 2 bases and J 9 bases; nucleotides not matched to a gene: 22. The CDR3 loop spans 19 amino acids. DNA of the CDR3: TGTGCCAGCAGCTTAGCCGTCTTGACAGGGGGGAGCGCGAGGGAGGCCCAGTACTTC. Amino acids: CASSLAVLTGGSAREAQYF.